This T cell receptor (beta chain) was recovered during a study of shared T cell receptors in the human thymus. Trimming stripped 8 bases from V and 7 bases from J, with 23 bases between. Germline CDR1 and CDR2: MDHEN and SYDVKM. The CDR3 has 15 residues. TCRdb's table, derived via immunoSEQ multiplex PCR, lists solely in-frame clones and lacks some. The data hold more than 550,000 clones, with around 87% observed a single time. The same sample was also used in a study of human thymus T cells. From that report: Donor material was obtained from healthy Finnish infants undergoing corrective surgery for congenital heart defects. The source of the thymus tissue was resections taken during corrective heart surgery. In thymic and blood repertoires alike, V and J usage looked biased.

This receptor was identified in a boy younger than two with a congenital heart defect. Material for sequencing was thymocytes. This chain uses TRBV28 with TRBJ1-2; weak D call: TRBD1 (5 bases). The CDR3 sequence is CASLHPPSGGLGYTF. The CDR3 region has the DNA TGTGCCAGCCTCCACCCCCCCTCGGGGGGACTTGGCTACACCTTC.